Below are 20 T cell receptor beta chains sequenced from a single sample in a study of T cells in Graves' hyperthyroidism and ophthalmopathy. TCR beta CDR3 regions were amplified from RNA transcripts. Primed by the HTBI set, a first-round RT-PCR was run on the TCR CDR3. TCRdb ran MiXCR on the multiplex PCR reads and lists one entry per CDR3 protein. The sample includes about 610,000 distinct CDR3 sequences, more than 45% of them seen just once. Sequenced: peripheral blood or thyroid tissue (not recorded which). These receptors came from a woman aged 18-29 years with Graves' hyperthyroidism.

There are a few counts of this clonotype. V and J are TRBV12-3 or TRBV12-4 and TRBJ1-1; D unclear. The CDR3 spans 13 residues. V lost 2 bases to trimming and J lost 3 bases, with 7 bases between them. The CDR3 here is CASSLRVHTEAFF. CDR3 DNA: TGTGCCAGCAGTTTAAGGGTGCACACTGAAGCTTTCTTT.

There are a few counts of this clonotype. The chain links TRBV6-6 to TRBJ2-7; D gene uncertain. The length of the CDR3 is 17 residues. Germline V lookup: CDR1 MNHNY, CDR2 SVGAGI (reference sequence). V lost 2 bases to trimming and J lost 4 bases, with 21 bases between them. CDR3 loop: CASSYVENPSKQYEQYF. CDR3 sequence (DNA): TGTGCCAGCAGTTACGTAGAGAACCCCTCTAAACAATACGAGCAGTACTTC.

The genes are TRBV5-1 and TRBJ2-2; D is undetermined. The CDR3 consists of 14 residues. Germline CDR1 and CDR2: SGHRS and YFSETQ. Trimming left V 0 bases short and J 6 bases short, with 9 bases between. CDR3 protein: CASSLEVLAGELFF. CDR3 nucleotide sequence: TGCGCCAGCAGCTTGGAGGTTTTAGCCGGGGAGCTGTTTTTT.

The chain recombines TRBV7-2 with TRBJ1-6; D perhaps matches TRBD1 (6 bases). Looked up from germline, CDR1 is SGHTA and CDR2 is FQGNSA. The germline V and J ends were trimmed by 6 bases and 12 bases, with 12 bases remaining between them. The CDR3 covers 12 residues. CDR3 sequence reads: CASSQTGLPLHF. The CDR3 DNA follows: TGTGCCAGCAGTCAGACAGGTCTACCCCTCCACTTT.

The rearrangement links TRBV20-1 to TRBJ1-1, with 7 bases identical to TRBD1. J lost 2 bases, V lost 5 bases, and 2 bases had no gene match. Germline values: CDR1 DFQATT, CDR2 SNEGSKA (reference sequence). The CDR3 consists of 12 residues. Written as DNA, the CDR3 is TGCAGTGCTTGGACAGGTAACACTGAAGCTTTCTTT. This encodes CSAWTGNTEAFF.

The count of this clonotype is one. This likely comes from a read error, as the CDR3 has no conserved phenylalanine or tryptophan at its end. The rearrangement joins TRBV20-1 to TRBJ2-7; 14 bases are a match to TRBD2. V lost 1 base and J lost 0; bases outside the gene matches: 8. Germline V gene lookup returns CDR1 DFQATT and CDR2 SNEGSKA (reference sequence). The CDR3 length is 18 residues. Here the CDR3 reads CSARVGWGTSGSSYEQYI. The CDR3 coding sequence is TGCAGTGCTAGAGTAGGATGGGGGACTAGCGGGAGCTCCTACGAGCAGTACATC.

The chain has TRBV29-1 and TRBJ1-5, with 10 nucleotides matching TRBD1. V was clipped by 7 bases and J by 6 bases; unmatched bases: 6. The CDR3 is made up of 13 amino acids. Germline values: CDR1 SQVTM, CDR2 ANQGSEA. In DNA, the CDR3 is TGCAGCGCTAGACAGGGGGCGAGTCAGCCCCAGCATTTT. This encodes CSARQGASQPQHF. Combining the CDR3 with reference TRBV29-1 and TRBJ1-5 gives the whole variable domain SAVISQKPSRDICQRGTSLTIQCQVDSQVTMMFWYRQQPGQSLTLIATANQGSEATYESGFVIDKFPISRPNLTFSTLTVSNMSPEDSSIYLCSARQGASQPQHFGDGTRLSIL.

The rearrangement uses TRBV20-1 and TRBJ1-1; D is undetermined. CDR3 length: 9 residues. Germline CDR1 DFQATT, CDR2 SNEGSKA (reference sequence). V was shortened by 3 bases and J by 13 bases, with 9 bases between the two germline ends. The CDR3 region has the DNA TGCAGTGCTAGTTCGGAGGGTTTCTTT. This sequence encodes CSASSEGFF.

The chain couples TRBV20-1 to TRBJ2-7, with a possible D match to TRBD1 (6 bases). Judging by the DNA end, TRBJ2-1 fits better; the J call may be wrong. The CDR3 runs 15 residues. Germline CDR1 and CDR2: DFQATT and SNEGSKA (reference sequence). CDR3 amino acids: CGVPGGPSSYNEQFF. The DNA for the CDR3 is TGCGGAGTGCCTGGGGGCCCGAGCTCCTACAATGAGCAGTTCTTC.

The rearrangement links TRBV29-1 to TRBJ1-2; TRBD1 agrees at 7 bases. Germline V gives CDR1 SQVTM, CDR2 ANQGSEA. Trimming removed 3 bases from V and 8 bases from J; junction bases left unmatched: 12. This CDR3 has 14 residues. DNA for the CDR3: TGCAGCGTTGAGGACAGGAACATAACCTTAGGCTACACCTTC. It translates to CSVEDRNITLGYTF.

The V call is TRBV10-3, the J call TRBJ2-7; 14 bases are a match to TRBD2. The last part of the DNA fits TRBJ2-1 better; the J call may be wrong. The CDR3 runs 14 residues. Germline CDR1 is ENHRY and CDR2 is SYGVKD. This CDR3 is CAILGTSGSNEQFF. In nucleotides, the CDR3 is TGTGCCATCCTCGGGACTAGCGGGAGCAATGAGCAGTTCTTC.

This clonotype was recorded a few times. The chain's CDR3 is CAVGGNTGELFF. The CDR3 coding sequence is TGTGCAGTCGGGGGGAACACCGGGGAGCTGTTTTTT. The chain is built from TRBV6-2 or TRBV6-3 and TRBJ2-2; perhaps TRBD2 as D (6 bases). Germline loops: CDR1 MNHEY, CDR2 SVGEGT. The CDR3 runs 12 residues.

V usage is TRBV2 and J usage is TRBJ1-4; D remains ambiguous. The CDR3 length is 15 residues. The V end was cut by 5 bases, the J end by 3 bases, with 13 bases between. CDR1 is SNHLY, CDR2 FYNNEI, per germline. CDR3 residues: CASSWRAGANEKLFF. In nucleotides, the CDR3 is TGTGCCAGCAGTTGGAGGGCGGGCGCTAATGAAAAACTGTTTTTT.

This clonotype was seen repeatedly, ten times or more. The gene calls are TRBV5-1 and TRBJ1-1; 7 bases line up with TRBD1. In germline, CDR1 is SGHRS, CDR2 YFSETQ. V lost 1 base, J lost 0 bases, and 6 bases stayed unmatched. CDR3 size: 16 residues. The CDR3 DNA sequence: TGCGCCAGCAGCTTGAACCGACAGGGTTTGAACACTGAAGCTTTCTTT. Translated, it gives CASSLNRQGLNTEAFF.

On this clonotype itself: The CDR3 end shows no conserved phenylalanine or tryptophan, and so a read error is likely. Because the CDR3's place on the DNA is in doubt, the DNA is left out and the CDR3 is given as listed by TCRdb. The CDR3 region is CSATLGRASGHY. The chain combines TRBV20-1 with TRBJ1-1. Counting both end residues, the CDR3 totals 12 amino acids. Germline loops: CDR1 DFQATT, CDR2 SNEGSKA (reference sequence).

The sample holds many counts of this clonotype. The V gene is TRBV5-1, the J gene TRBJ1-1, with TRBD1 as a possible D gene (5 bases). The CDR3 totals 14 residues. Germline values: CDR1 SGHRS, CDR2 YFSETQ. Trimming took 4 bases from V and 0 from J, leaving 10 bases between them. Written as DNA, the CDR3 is TGCGCCAGCAGCGGCGAGGGACTGAACACTGAAGCTTTCTTT. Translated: CASSGEGLNTEAFF.

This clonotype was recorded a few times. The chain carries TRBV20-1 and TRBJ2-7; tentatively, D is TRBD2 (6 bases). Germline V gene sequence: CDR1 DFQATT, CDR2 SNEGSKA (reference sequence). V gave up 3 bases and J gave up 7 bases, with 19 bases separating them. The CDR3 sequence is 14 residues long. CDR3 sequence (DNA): TGCAGTGCTAGGAGGAGGGCCGGTCGAAATGAGCAGTACTTC. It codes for CSARRRAGRNEQYF.

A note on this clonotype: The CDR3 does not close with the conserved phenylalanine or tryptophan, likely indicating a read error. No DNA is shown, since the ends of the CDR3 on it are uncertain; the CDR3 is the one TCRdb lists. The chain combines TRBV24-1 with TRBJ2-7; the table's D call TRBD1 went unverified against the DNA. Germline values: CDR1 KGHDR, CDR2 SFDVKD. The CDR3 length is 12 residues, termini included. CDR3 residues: CATSGPPGQFDC.

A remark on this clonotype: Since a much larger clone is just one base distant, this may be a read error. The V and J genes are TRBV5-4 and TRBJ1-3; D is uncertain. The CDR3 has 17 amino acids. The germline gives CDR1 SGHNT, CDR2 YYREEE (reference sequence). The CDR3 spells CASSLGRQAYSGNAIYF. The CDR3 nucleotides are TGTGCCAGCAGCTTGGGGCGGCAGGCATACTCTGGAAACGCCATATATTTT. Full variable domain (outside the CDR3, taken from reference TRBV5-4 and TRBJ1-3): ETGVTQSPTHLIKTRGQQVTLRCSSQSGHNTVSWYQQALGQGPQFIFQYYREEENGRGNFPPRFSGLQFPNYSSELNVNALELDDSALYLCASSLGRQAYSGNAIYFGEGSWLTVV.

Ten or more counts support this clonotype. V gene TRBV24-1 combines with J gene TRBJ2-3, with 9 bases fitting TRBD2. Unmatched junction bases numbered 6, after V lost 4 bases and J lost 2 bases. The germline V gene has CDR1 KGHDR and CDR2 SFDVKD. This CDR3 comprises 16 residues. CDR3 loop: CATSDIAGDFTDTQYF. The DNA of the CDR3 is TGTGCCACCAGTGACATAGCGGGGGATTTCACAGATACGCAGTATTTT.